This TCR beta chain is drawn from a study of cytomegalovirus exposure and HLA in healthy donors. The germline gives CDR1 SEHNR, CDR2 FQNEAQ (reference sequence). J gave up 4 bases and V 5 bases, and 7 bases lay outside the gene matches. The CDR3 runs to 14 residues. The PCR ran on 60 Vbeta and 13 Jbeta primers. Sequencing was performed with immunoSEQ multiplex PCR; in TCRdb, only in-frame clones are kept and a portion is missing. The sample lists 150,000 to 200,000 clones; about 80% were seen once. For this clone: As yet, its antigen is unknown.

At the time of sampling, donors were nominally healthy, though unrecorded immune exposures were likely. Study findings and constraints: The authors listed 150 to 200 TCR beta chains as cytomegalovirus-associated. High sensitivity and specificity were reportedly achieved when the classifier diagnosed cytomegalovirus status.

V usage is TRBV7-9 and J usage is TRBJ1-2; 7 bases match TRBD1. The sequence was collected from a woman aged 30 to 39 in good health and CMV-seropositive. Input material: PBMCs. The DNA of the CDR3 is TGTGCCAGCAGCCCGGGGACAGCCTTCTATGGCTACACCTTC. It encodes CASSPGTAFYGYTF.